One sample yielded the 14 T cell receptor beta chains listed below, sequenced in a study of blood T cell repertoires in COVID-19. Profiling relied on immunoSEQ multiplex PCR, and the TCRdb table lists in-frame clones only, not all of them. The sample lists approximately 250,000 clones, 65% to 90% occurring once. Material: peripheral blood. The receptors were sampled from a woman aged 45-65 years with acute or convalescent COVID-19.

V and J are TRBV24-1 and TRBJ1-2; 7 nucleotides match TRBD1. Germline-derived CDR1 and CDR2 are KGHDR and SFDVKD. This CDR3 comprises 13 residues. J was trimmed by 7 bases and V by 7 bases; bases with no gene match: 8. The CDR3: CATSPGTALGYTF. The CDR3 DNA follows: TGTGCCACCAGCCCCGGGACAGCACTTGGCTACACCTTC.

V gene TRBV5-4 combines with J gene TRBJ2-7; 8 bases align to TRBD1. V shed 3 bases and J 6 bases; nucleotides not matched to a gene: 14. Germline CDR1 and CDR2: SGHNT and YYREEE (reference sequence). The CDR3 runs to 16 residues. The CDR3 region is CASSSWSTGGSFEQYF. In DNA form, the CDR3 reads TGTGCCAGCAGCTCCTGGAGTACAGGGGGAAGCTTCGAGCAGTACTTC.

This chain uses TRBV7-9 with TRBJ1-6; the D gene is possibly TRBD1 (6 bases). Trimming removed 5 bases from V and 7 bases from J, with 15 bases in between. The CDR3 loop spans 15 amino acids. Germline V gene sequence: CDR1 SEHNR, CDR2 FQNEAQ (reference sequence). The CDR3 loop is CASSSDRIFNSPLHF. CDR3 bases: TGTGCCAGCAGCAGCGACAGGATCTTCAATTCACCCCTCCACTTT.

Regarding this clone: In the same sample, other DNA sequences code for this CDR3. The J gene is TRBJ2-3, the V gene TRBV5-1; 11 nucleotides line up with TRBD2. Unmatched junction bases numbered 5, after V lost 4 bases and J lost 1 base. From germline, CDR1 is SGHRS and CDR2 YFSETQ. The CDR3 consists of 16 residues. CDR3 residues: CASSLLTSGGTDTQYF. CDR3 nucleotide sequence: TGCGCCAGCAGCCTCCTGACTAGCGGGGGCACAGATACGCAGTATTTT.

CDR3 sequence (DNA): TGTGCCAGCAGTTGGACTAGCGGAGGGTACGAGCAGTACTTC. This sequence encodes CASSWTSGGYEQYF. This rearrangement joins TRBV28 to TRBJ2-7; 10 positions agree with TRBD2. CDR3 length: 14 amino acids. Germline-derived CDR1 and CDR2 are MDHEN and SYDVKM. The V and J ends lost 4 bases and 4 bases, in that order; junction bases with no gene match: 4.

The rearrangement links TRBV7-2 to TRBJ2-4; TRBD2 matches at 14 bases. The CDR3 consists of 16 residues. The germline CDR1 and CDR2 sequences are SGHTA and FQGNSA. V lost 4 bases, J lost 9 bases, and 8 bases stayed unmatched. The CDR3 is CASSSIPGTSGGIQYF. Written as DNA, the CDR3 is TGTGCCAGCAGCTCAATCCCCGGGACTAGCGGGGGCATTCAGTACTTC.

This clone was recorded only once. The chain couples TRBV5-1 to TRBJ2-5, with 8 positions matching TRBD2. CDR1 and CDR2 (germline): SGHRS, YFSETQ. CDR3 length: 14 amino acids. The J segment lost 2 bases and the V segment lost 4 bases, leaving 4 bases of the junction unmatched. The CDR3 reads CASSPTSGQETQYF. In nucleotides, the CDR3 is TGCGCCAGCAGCCCCACTAGCGGACAAGAGACCCAGTACTTC.

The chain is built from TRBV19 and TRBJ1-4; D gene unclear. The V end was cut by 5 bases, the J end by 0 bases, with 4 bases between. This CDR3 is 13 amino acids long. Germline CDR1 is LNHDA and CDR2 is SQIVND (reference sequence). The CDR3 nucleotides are TGTGCCAGTAGTGAGACAACTAATGAAAAACTGTTTTTT. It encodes CASSETTNEKLFF.

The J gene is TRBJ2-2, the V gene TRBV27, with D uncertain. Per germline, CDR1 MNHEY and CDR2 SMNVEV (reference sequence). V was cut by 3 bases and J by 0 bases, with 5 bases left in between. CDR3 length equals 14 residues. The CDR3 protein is CASSFEANTGELFF. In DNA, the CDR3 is TGTGCCAGCAGTTTTGAGGCGAACACCGGGGAGCTGTTTTTT.

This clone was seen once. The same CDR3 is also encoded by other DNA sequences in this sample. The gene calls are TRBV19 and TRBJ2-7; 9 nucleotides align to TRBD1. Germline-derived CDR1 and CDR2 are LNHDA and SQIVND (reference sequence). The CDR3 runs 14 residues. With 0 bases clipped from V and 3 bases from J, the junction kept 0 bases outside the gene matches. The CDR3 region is CASSIETGGYEQYF. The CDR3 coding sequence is TGTGCCAGTAGTATAGAGACAGGGGGCTACGAGCAGTACTTC.

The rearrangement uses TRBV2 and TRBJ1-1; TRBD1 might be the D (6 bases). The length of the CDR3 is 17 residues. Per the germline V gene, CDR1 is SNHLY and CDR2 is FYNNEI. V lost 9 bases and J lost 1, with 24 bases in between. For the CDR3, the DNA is TGTGCCAGAGGGGGGGGCCGGGCACGACTCGAGAACACTGAAGCTTTCTTT. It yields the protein CARGGGRARLENTEAFF.

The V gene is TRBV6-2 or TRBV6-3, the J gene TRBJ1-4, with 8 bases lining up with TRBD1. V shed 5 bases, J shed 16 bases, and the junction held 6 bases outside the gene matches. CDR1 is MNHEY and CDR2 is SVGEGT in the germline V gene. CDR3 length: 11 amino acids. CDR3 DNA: TGTGCCAGCAGTCACGGGACAGGTTCGTTTTTT. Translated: CASSHGTGSFF.

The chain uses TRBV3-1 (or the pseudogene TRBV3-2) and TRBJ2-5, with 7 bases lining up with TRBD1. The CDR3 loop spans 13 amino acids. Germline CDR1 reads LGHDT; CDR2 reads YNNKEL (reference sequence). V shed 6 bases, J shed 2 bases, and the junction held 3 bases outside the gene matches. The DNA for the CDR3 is TGTGCCAGCAGTCACAGGGGTCAAGAGACCCAGTACTTC. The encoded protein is CASSHRGQETQYF.

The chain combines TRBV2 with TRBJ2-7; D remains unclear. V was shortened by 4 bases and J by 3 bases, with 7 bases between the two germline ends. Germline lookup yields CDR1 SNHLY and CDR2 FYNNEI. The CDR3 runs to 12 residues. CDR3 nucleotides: TGTGCCAGCAGTGTGTCCAACTACGAGCAGTACTTC. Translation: CASSVSNYEQYF.